This T cell receptor (beta chain) was captured by sequencing in a study of Ad26.COV2.S vaccination and SARS-CoV-2 variants. Study context: Intramuscular Ad26.COV2.S at 5x10^10 or 1x10^11 viral particles.

Points from the study as a whole: The authors reported substantial breadth in spike-specific CD8+ and CD4+ T cell responses after vaccination. Spike-specific TCR breadth was greater after Ad26.COV2.S than placebo. There was a possibility that the TCR breadth and depth analyses underestimated total T cell responses.

About this clone itself: Its target is not known.

CDR3 length: 17 residues. V was cut by 0 bases and J by 4 bases, with 18 bases left in between. Germline values: CDR1 SGDLS, CDR2 YYNGEE. Indicated treatment: roughly 20 received Ad26.COV2.S at low or high dose, single or two shots; roughly five received placebo; per-sample allocation not given. Collection of the samples took place on day 63 after the first injection of vaccine or placebo. The repertoire was sequenced with immunoSEQ multiplex PCR; TCRdb's copy has only in-frame clones and lacks some. Seen here are 500,000 or so clones, 85% to 90% observed once, and the top ten hold just over 2.5%. The source material was peripheral blood, sampled in a trial of Ad26.COV2.S vaccine versus placebo. This clonotype originated in a person between 18 and 65 years old who received the Ad26.COV2.S COVID-19 vaccine or a placebo. This rearrangement joins TRBV9 to TRBJ2-3; no definite D call. This CDR3 is CASSVAPITNHPDTQYF. Here the CDR3 DNA reads TGTGCCAGCAGCGTAGCCCCGATCACAAACCACCCAGATACGCAGTATTTT.